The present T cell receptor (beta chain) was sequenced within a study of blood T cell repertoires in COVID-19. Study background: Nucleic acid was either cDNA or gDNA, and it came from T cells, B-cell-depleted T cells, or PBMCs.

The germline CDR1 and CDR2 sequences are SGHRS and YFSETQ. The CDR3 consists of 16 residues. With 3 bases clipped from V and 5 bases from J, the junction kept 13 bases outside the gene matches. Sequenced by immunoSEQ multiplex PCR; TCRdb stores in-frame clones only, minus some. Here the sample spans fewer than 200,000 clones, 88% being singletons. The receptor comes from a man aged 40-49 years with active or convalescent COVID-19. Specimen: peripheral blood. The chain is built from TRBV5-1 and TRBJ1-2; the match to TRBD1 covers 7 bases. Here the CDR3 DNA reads TGCGCCAGCAGCTCAGGGGGGACGGAGAATGTATATGGCTACACCTTC. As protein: CASSSGGTENVYGYTF.